This entry concerns a single T cell receptor beta chain. This record comes from a study of technical replicates of blood from several donors. Germline loops: CDR1 MNHNS, CDR2 SASEGT. Trimming shortened V by 3 bases and J by 2 bases, and 21 bases separated the two germline ends. The CDR3 contains 18 residues. The assay was immunoSEQ multiplex PCR, and TCRdb's table has in-frame clones only and misses some. The sample lists 60,000 or so clones; 97% were seen once. The clonotype originates from a human donor in good health. The sequencing sample was made of T cells isolated from PBMCs. The chain is built from TRBV6-1 and TRBJ2-3; D is unclear. The CDR3 loop reads CASSDLTFIGGATDTQYF. The CDR3 nucleotides read TGTGCCAGCAGTGATTTAACCTTCATTGGCGGAGCCACAGATACGCAGTATTTT.